Shown below are 21 T cell receptor beta chains from a single sample sequenced in a study of blood T cell repertoires in COVID-19. Assay: immunoSEQ multiplex PCR; the TCRdb copy retains only in-frame clones and omits some. Here the sample spans about 58,000 clones, approximately 90% being singletons. The specimen sequenced was peripheral blood. These receptors all come from a woman aged 70-85 years with active COVID-19.

In this sample, this clone turned up a few times. The DNA of the CDR3 is TGTGCCAGCAGCCCCCCCGGGACAGGGAATCAGCCCCAGCATTTT. Protein sequence: CASSPPGTGNQPQHF. The chain employs TRBV7-9 and TRBJ1-5, with 9 bases aligning to TRBD1. This CDR3 region has 15 residues. With 5 bases clipped from V and 4 bases from J, the junction kept 6 bases outside the gene matches. CDR1 and CDR2 from the germline V gene are SEHNR and FQNEAQ (reference sequence). The full variable domain, its missing parts supplied by reference TRBV7-9 and TRBJ1-5, is DTGVSQNPRHKITKRGQNVTFRCDPISEHNRLYWYRQTLGQGPEFLTYFQNEAQLEKSRLLSDRFSAERPKGSFSTLEIQRTEQGDSAMYLCASSPPGTGNQPQHFGDGTRLSIL.

The rearrangement links TRBV2 to TRBJ1-5; weak D call: TRBD1 (6 bases). Trimming pared 4 bases from V and 9 bases from J, leaving 19 bases between. Germline V CDR1 and CDR2: SNHLY, FYNNEI. The length of the CDR3 is 15 residues. CDR3 residues: CASSGGLGASGPQHF. CDR3 sequence (DNA): TGTGCCAGCAGTGGGGGTCTGGGGGCAAGCGGGCCCCAGCATTTT.

The chain is built from TRBV19 and TRBJ1-5; 7 bases align to TRBD1. This CDR3 has 13 residues. The V gene end was trimmed by 5 bases and the J gene end by 4 bases; junction bases not matched to a gene: 2. The germline V gene has CDR1 LNHDA and CDR2 SQIVND (reference sequence). The DNA of the CDR3 is TGTGCCAGTAGTGTACAGGGGAATCAGCCCCAGCATTTT. Its translation: CASSVQGNQPQHF. Looking up the rest from reference TRBV19 and TRBJ1-5 gives the full variable domain: DGGITQSPKYLFRKEGQNVTLSCEQNLNHDAMYWYRQDPGQGLRLIYYSQIVNDFQKGDIAEGYSVSREKKESFPLTVTSAQKNPTAFYLCASSVQGNQPQHFGDGTRLSIL.

Only one count was recorded for this clone. The rearrangement uses TRBV9 and TRBJ1-6, with TRBD1 identical over 8 bases. Trimming took 4 bases from V and 9 from J; bases not matched to a gene: 6. The germline V gene encodes CDR1 SGDLS and CDR2 YYNGEE. The CDR3 has 14 amino acids. The CDR3 loop reads CASSWTGPPSPLHF. The CDR3, as DNA: TGTGCCAGCAGCTGGACAGGGCCACCTTCACCCCTCCACTTT.

This clone appeared a single time. The V gene is TRBV11-1, the J gene TRBJ2-7, with 8 bases identical to TRBD1. The CDR3 sequence is 15 residues long. From germline, CDR1 is SGHAT and CDR2 FQDESV (reference sequence). The trim removed 4 bases at V and 0 bases at J, leaving 5 bases unmatched. Here the CDR3 reads CASSSRDRSSYEQYF. As DNA, the CDR3 is TGTGCCAGCAGCTCCCGGGACAGGAGCTCCTACGAGCAGTACTTC.

The chain carries TRBV7-9 and TRBJ2-7; D is ambiguous. The germline gives CDR1 SEHNR, CDR2 FQNEAQ (reference sequence). Trimming took off 3 bases at V and 3 bases at J, with 15 bases between the two ends. CDR3 length: 15 residues. This CDR3 is CASSFSPGGYYEQYF. The CDR3 DNA reads as TGTGCCAGCAGCTTCTCTCCTGGCGGCTACTACGAGCAGTACTTC. Filled out from reference TRBV7-9 and TRBJ2-7, the complete variable domain reads DTGVSQNPRHKITKRGQNVTFRCDPISEHNRLYWYRQTLGQGPEFLTYFQNEAQLEKSRLLSDRFSAERPKGSFSTLEIQRTEQGDSAMYLCASSFSPGGYYEQYFGPGTRLTVT.

V usage is TRBV11-2 and J usage is TRBJ2-2; perhaps TRBD1 as D (6 bases). The CDR3 runs to 14 residues. Germline assignment: CDR1 SGHAT and CDR2 FQNNGV. Trimming left V 1 base short and J 7 bases short, with 10 bases between. The CDR3 protein is CASSLARGGGELFF. CDR3 sequence (DNA): TGTGCCAGCAGCTTAGCCAGGGGTGGCGGGGAGCTGTTTTTT.

The chain joins TRBV4-1 to TRBJ2-3; D perhaps matches TRBD2 (6 bases). V was cut by 2 bases and J by 6 bases, with 9 bases left in between. The germline V gene has CDR1 MGHRA and CDR2 YSYEKL. The CDR3 is made up of 13 amino acids. CDR3 residues: CASSQQEGDTQYF. The CDR3 DNA is TGCGCCAGCAGCCAACAGGAGGGGGATACGCAGTATTTT.

The CDR3: CASSDRRQGHGYTF. The CDR3 coding sequence is TGTGCCAGCAGTGACCGACGACAGGGCCATGGCTACACCTTC. The V gene is TRBV25-1, the J gene TRBJ1-2; 7 positions agree with TRBD1. The V and J ends lost 3 bases and 6 bases, in that order; junction bases with no gene match: 7. Germline CDR1 MGHDK, CDR2 SYGVNS. The CDR3 consists of 14 residues.

This clone was observed a few times. The genes are TRBV3-1 (or the pseudogene TRBV3-2) and TRBJ2-6; 7 bases match TRBD1. Germline V gene data show CDR1 as LGHDT and CDR2 as YNNKEL (reference sequence). The CDR3 length is 15 residues. V shed 4 bases, J shed 8 bases, and the junction held 8 bases outside the gene matches. The CDR3, as DNA: TGTGCCAGCAGCCTACGGGACAGAGAAACCAACGTCCTGACTTTC. Translating it yields CASSLRDRETNVLTF.

The genes are TRBV19 and TRBJ2-1; 11 bases fit TRBD2. The length of the CDR3 is 15 residues. Looked up from germline, CDR1 is LNHDA and CDR2 is SQIVND (reference sequence). After removal of 5 bases from V and 10 bases from J, the junction contained 10 bases not matched to a gene. The CDR3 DNA follows: TGTGCCAGTAGTGCCGCACTAGCGGGAGTCATCGAGCAGTTCTTC. Translating gives CASSAALAGVIEQFF.

This clone was recorded once. The gene calls are TRBV5-4 and TRBJ2-2; D unresolved. Between the trimmed V and J ends, which lost 0 bases and 3 bases, there was a span of 6 bases. CDR1 is SGHNT, CDR2 YYREEE, per germline (reference sequence). The length of the CDR3 is 14 residues. The CDR3 DNA is TGTGCCAGCAGCTTGGACTACTACACCGGGGAGCTGTTTTTT. As protein: CASSLDYYTGELFF.

This clone was counted a single time. This rearrangement joins TRBV7-9 to TRBJ2-1, with D tentatively TRBD1 (5 bases). Trimming shortened V by 5 bases and J by 6 bases, and 23 bases separated the two germline ends. Germline V gene lookup returns CDR1 SEHNR and CDR2 FQNEAQ (reference sequence). There are 17 residues in the CDR3. CDR3 in DNA: TGTGCCAGCAGCCCCACCAAACCGGCAGAAAGGGGCAATGAGCAGTTCTTC. This sequence encodes CASSPTKPAERGNEQFF. Drawing the rest from reference TRBV7-9 and TRBJ2-1, the complete variable domain is DTGVSQNPRHKITKRGQNVTFRCDPISEHNRLYWYRQTLGQGPEFLTYFQNEAQLEKSRLLSDRFSAERPKGSFSTLEIQRTEQGDSAMYLCASSPTKPAERGNEQFFGPGTRLTVL.

J is TRBJ2-1 and V is TRBV10-3, with 9 positions matching TRBD2. In germline, CDR1 is ENHRY, CDR2 SYGVKD. The V and J ends lost 6 bases and 2 bases, in that order; junction bases with no gene match: 8. The CDR3 loop spans 16 amino acids. The CDR3 region has the DNA TGTGCCATCAGCCCTACCCTAGCGGGGCCCTACAATGAGCAGTTCTTC. Translating it yields CAISPTLAGPYNEQFF.

V is TRBV7-9 and J is TRBJ1-2, with a tentative D call TRBD1 (5 bases). This CDR3 has 13 residues. From germline, CDR1 is SEHNR and CDR2 FQNEAQ (reference sequence). The ends were cut back, 8 bases at V and 8 bases at J, with 18 bases in the middle. The CDR3 DNA reads as TGTGCCAGCGGGCCAGGGAATCTTGAGGGCTACACCTTC. Amino acid sequence: CASGPGNLEGYTF. Supplemented by reference TRBV7-9 and TRBJ1-2, the full variable domain reads DTGVSQNPRHKITKRGQNVTFRCDPISEHNRLYWYRQTLGQGPEFLTYFQNEAQLEKSRLLSDRFSAERPKGSFSTLEIQRTEQGDSAMYLCASGPGNLEGYTFGSGTRLTVV.

This chain connects TRBV11-3 to TRBJ2-3; 8 nucleotides align to TRBD2. The length of the CDR3 is 15 residues. The ends lost 5 bases at V and 11 bases at J; junction bases unmatched: 15. Germline assignment: CDR1 SGHNT and CDR2 YENEEA. The chain's CDR3 is CASSDSGAPPSGQYF. The CDR3 bases are TGTGCCAGCAGCGATAGCGGGGCTCCTCCTTCGGGGCAGTATTTT. Full variable domain (missing parts from reference TRBV11-3 and TRBJ2-3): EAGVVQSPRYKIIEKKQPVAFWCNPISGHNTLYWYLQNLGQGPELLIRYENEEAVDDSQLPKDRFSAERLKGVDSTLKIQPAELGDSAVYLCASSDSGAPPSGQYFGPGTRLTVL.

This clone was seen a handful of times. The chain couples TRBV28 to TRBJ1-1; TRBD1 matches 9 bases. The CDR3 covers 15 residues. Germline values: CDR1 MDHEN, CDR2 SYDVKM. V lost 4 bases to trimming and J lost 11 bases; unmatched junction nucleotides: 14. The DNA for the CDR3 is TGTGCCAGCAGTTCGAACGTGCCCGACAGGGGGACCGCTTTCTTT. Residues: CASSSNVPDRGTAFF.

The chain employs TRBV5-6 and TRBJ2-7; 8 bases line up with TRBD2. The germline V gene has CDR1 SGHDT and CDR2 YYEEEE. V lost 4 bases, J lost 6 bases, and 18 bases stayed unmatched. The CDR3 covers 17 residues. The CDR3 sequence is CASSQHPGTRGITEQYF. Written as DNA, the CDR3 is TGTGCCAGCAGCCAACACCCCGGGACTAGAGGGATAACCGAGCAGTACTTC.

The chain employs TRBV5-1 and TRBJ2-5; 7 bases align to TRBD2. Germline CDR1 SGHRS, CDR2 YFSETQ. With 6 bases clipped from V and 3 bases from J, the junction kept 2 bases outside the gene matches. This CDR3 comprises 12 residues. CDR3 in DNA: TGCGCCAGCACCCGGGGGGAAGAGACCCAGTACTTC. Translation: CASTRGEETQYF.

The chain has TRBV7-9 and TRBJ1-1, with TRBD1 as a possible D gene (5 bases). Trimming pared 5 bases from V and 1 base from J, leaving 20 bases between. The germline V gene has CDR1 SEHNR and CDR2 FQNEAQ (reference sequence). The CDR3 covers 17 residues. CDR3 amino acids: CASSPTPGEGPNTEAFF. The CDR3 DNA follows: TGTGCCAGCAGCCCTACGCCGGGGGAGGGGCCGAACACTGAAGCTTTCTTT.

The gene calls are TRBV28 and TRBJ1-5, with a weak D call TRBD1 (5 bases). V was cut by 3 bases and J by 5 bases, with 20 bases left in between. CDR1 is MDHEN and CDR2 is SYDVKM in the germline V gene. There are 17 residues in the CDR3. The CDR3 sequence: CASSFPGRDSADQPQHF. The CDR3 region has the DNA TGTGCCAGCAGTTTCCCGGGGCGGGATTCGGCTGATCAGCCCCAGCATTTT. The entire variable domain, with the rest obtained from reference TRBV28 and TRBJ1-5, is as follows: DVKVTQSSRYLVKRTGEKVFLECVQDMDHENMFWYRQDPGLGLRLIYFSYDVKMKEKGDIPEGYSVSREKKERFSLILESASTNQTSMYLCASSFPGRDSADQPQHFGDGTRLSIL.